Below, 32 T cell receptor beta chains from the same sample are listed, as sequenced in a study of blood T cell repertoires in COVID-19. Clones were sequenced by immunoSEQ multiplex PCR, and TCRdb holds only the in-frame ones, with some missing. Among fewer than 300,000 clones listed, approximately 90% were seen once. The source material was peripheral blood. Receptors originate from a woman between 45 and 60 years old with COVID-19, enrolled during active disease.

The V gene is TRBV15, the J gene TRBJ2-7, with D unclear. CDR1 is LNHNV and CDR2 is YYDKDF in the germline V gene (reference sequence). CDR3 length: 13 amino acids. With 0 bases removed from V and 0 bases from J, the gap between germline ends came to 3 bases. Here the CDR3 reads CATSRDYSYEQYF. In nucleotides, the CDR3 is TGTGCCACCAGCAGAGATTACTCCTACGAGCAGTACTTC.

This rearrangement joins TRBV5-6 to TRBJ2-3, with 9 nucleotides matching TRBD1. J gave up 3 bases and V 4 bases, and 6 bases lay outside the gene matches. The CDR3 covers 15 residues. Germline V gene lookup returns CDR1 SGHDT and CDR2 YYEEEE. CDR3 coding DNA: TGTGCCAGCAGCCAGGACAGGGGTTTAACAGATACGCAGTATTTT. Its translation is CASSQDRGLTDTQYF.

This sequence joins TRBV25-1 and TRBJ1-6; no definite D call. Germline V gives CDR1 MGHDK, CDR2 SYGVNS. The CDR3 runs 13 residues. V lost 3 bases and J lost 7, with 7 bases in between. The CDR3 reads CASSDQVNSPLHF. The CDR3 DNA reads as TGTGCCAGCAGTGATCAGGTCAATTCACCCCTCCACTTT.

The gene calls are TRBV7-2 and TRBJ2-4, with 7 bases lining up with TRBD2. The germline gives CDR1 SGHTA, CDR2 FQGNSA. V trimming: 8 bases; J trimming: 1 base; junction bases outside the gene matches: 5. The CDR3 is 14 amino acids. CDR3 residues: CASGGGAAKNIQYF. The CDR3 coding sequence is TGTGCCAGCGGGGGGGGAGCGGCCAAAAACATTCAGTACTTC.

This clone was seen a few times. The chain joins TRBV19 to TRBJ2-2; TRBD1 is a possible D gene (6 bases). The CDR3 covers 14 residues. The V gene's germline CDR1 is LNHDA and CDR2 SQIVND (reference sequence). V lost 4 bases, J lost 7 bases, and 13 bases lay in between. The CDR3 region has the DNA TGTGCCAGTAGTACCACCGGGACACGCGGGGAGCTGTTTTTT. Its protein is CASSTTGTRGELFF.

The genes are TRBV19 and TRBJ1-1; possible D gene TRBD1, 6 bases. Germline V gene data show CDR1 as LNHDA and CDR2 as SQIVND (reference sequence). Trimming took off 1 base at V and 5 bases at J, with 20 bases between the two ends. The CDR3 loop spans 17 amino acids. CDR3 sequence reads: CASSIGAGRGTGTEAFF. In nucleotides, the CDR3 is TGTGCCAGTAGTATAGGGGCCGGTAGGGGGACGGGGACTGAAGCTTTCTTT.

The chain carries TRBV5-1 and TRBJ2-7; D uncertain. The V gene lost 0 bases and the J gene lost 2 bases, with 12 bases spanning the gap. The CDR3 runs 15 residues. CDR1 is SGHRS and CDR2 is YFSETQ in the germline V gene. The DNA of the CDR3 is TGCGCCAGCAGCTTGGGCGCGGCTACAACCTACGAGCAGTACTTC. Protein product: CASSLGAATTYEQYF.

The genes are TRBV6-1 and TRBJ1-5; tentatively, D is TRBD1 (5 bases). Trimming took 0 bases from V and 3 from J, leaving 21 bases between them. CDR3 length: 19 amino acids. CDR1 and CDR2 (germline): MNHNS, SASEGT. Here the CDR3 reads CASSEATGLIISYNQPQHF. CDR3 coding DNA: TGTGCCAGCAGTGAAGCTACAGGTTTAATAATCTCCTACAATCAGCCCCAGCATTTT.

The CDR3 nucleotides read TGTGCCAGCAGCCTCTACAGTACTGACAAAAACATTCAGTACTTC. Translating gives CASSLYSTDKNIQYF. The rearrangement links TRBV5-4 to TRBJ2-4; unclear D gene. The CDR3 is 15 residues long. V shed 4 bases and J shed 3 bases, with 14 bases lying between them. CDR1 is SGHNT and CDR2 is YYREEE in the germline V gene (reference sequence).

The chain employs TRBV20-1 and TRBJ2-1, with 13 positions matching TRBD2. Per the germline V gene, CDR1 is DFQATT and CDR2 is SNEGSKA (reference sequence). This CDR3 has 20 residues. The J segment lost 0 bases and the V segment lost 3 bases, leaving 14 bases of the junction unmatched. The CDR3 DNA is TGCAGTGCTAGTAGCCTACTAGCGGGAGGGCCGTTTAGCTCCTACAATGAGCAGTTCTTC. This codes for CSASSLLAGGPFSSYNEQFF.

Only one count was recorded for this clone. The rearrangement uses TRBV7-2 and TRBJ1-6; D is unclear. The germline V gene has CDR1 SGHTA and CDR2 FQGNSA. The CDR3 has 14 residues. V was clipped by 4 bases and J by 11 bases, with 15 bases between them. CDR3 DNA: TGTGCCAGCAGCTCACCTCTGAATAGCGCACCCCTCCACTTT. Translation gives CASSSPLNSAPLHF.

The chain combines TRBV4-3 with TRBJ1-2; TRBD1 matches at 8 bases. CDR3 length equals 15 residues. The junction had 9 bases not matched to a gene; V was cut back by 4 bases and J by 5 bases. CDR1 and CDR2 (germline): LGHNA, YSLEER. The CDR3 reads CASSPKSGGFYGYTF. The CDR3 DNA sequence: TGCGCCAGCAGCCCCAAATCAGGGGGCTTTTATGGCTACACCTTC.

The sample holds many counts of this clone. Here the CDR3 reads CATNGGSNEQFF. As DNA, the CDR3 is TGTGCCACAAACGGCGGGAGCAATGAGCAGTTCTTC. The chain combines TRBV10-3 with TRBJ2-1; 7 bases fit TRBD2. V lost 10 bases to trimming and J lost 6 bases; unmatched junction nucleotides: 6. Germline CDR1 is ENHRY and CDR2 is SYGVKD. The length of the CDR3 is 12 residues.

This clone was observed a few times. This rearrangement joins TRBV4-1 to TRBJ1-6; maybe TRBD1 (5 bases). CDR1 MGHRA and CDR2 YSYEKL come from the germline V gene. The CDR3 covers 18 residues. Trimming took 0 bases from V and 8 from J, leaving 20 bases between them. The CDR3 coding sequence is TGCGCCAGCAGCCAAGATTCAAACGCGGGGGTGGATTATTCACCCCTCCACTTT. Translating gives CASSQDSNAGVDYSPLHF.

The chain joins TRBV6-2 or TRBV6-3 to TRBJ2-5, with TRBD1 identical over 8 bases. The CDR3 loop spans 15 amino acids. V shed 3 bases and J 1 base; nucleotides not matched to a gene: 4. The V gene's germline CDR1 is MNHEY and CDR2 SVGEGT. CDR3 DNA sequence: TGTGCCAGCAGTTATTTCGGACAGGGCCAAGAGACCCAGTACTTC. Translated, it gives CASSYFGQGQETQYF.

The rearrangement links TRBV13 to TRBJ2-7, with D maybe TRBD2 (6 bases). Germline V gene sequence: CDR1 PRHDT, CDR2 FYEKMQ (reference sequence). The CDR3 is 19 residues long. V was shortened by 4 bases and J by 0 bases, with 25 bases between the two germline ends. In DNA, the CDR3 is TGTGCCAGCAGCTGGACCCCTCGATTTCGGCGGGATAGCTCCTACGAGCAGTACTTC. It codes for CASSWTPRFRRDSSYEQYF.

The genes are TRBV21-1 and TRBJ1-1. TRBV21-1 is a known pseudogene. The CDR3 has 15 amino acids. CDR3 coding DNA: TGTGCCAGCAGCACCCCTCCTGGAGAGAACACTGAAGCTTTCTTT. This translates into CASSTPPGENTEAFF.

Regarding this clone: This sample includes further DNA sequences coding for the same CDR3. The J gene is TRBJ2-7, the V gene TRBV2; 7 bases are shared with TRBD1. V gave up 4 bases and J gave up 1 base; unmatched junction bases: 4. The germline V gene encodes CDR1 SNHLY and CDR2 FYNNEI. The CDR3 runs 14 residues. This CDR3 is CASSVGDRSYEQYF. For the CDR3, the DNA is TGTGCCAGCAGTGTTGGGGACAGATCCTACGAGCAGTACTTC.

A word on this clone: One junction end does not reproduce the germline sequence, and a read error may be involved. This chain joins TRBV5-1 and TRBJ1-3, with 7 nucleotides matching TRBD1. The germline V gene has CDR1 SGHRS and CDR2 YFSETQ. The length of the CDR3 is 14 residues. The CDR3 bases are TGCGCCAGCAGCTTTCGACAGGGTGGAGACACCATATATTTT. Its translation is CASSFRQGGDTIYF.

The rearrangement links TRBV6-2 or TRBV6-3 to TRBJ2-1, with no clear D. This CDR3 region has 16 residues. Trimming took 2 bases from V and 7 from J, leaving 18 bases between them. CDR1 and CDR2 (germline): MNHEY, SVGEGT. The CDR3 nucleotides are TGTGCCAGCAGTTACCCCTCCTACGTCCTCGGTAATGAGCAGTTCTTC. It is translated as CASSYPSYVLGNEQFF.

This chain connects TRBV5-1 to TRBJ1-1; D call uncertain. This CDR3 is built from 13 residues. Germline V lookup: CDR1 SGHRS, CDR2 YFSETQ. V was trimmed by 3 bases and J by 0 bases, leaving 6 bases between them. Written as DNA, the CDR3 is TGCGCCAGCAGCTCCGGAGTGAACACTGAAGCTTTCTTT. Its translation is CASSSGVNTEAFF.

The rearrangement joins TRBV6-1 to TRBJ2-7; D gene uncertain. The V and J ends lost 1 base and 2 bases respectively, with 6 bases between them. The CDR3 is made up of 13 amino acids. The germline CDR1 and CDR2 sequences are MNHNS and SASEGT. CDR3 in DNA: TGTGCCAGCAGTGAAGAGACAACCTACGAGCAGTACTTC. Protein sequence: CASSEETTYEQYF.

This chain links TRBV6-5 with TRBJ2-2, with a weak D call TRBD2 (5 bases). This CDR3 contains 15 residues. Trimming pared 1 base from V and 4 bases from J, leaving 10 bases between. CDR1 and CDR2 (germline): MNHEY, SVGAGI. The CDR3 region has the DNA TGTGCCAGCAGTTACTTAGACGGAGGCACCGGGGAGCTGTTTTTT. Translation: CASSYLDGGTGELFF.

The chain is built from TRBV30 and TRBJ1-1, with D tentatively TRBD1 (6 bases). Trimming took 2 bases from V and 6 from J, leaving 10 bases between them. This CDR3 spans 12 amino acids. CDR1 GTSNPN and CDR2 SVGIG come from the germline V gene (reference sequence). The CDR3: CAWSQGQAEAFF. CDR3 coding DNA: TGTGCCTGGAGTCAGGGACAAGCTGAAGCTTTCTTT. The whole variable domain, filled in from reference TRBV30 and TRBJ1-1, reads SQTIHQWPATLVQPVGSPLSLECTVEGTSNPNLYWYRQAAGRGLQLLFYSVGIGQISSEVPQNLSASRPQDRQFILSSKKLLLSDSGFYLCAWSQGQAEAFFGQGTRLTVV.

The chain is built from TRBV18 and TRBJ1-2; TRBD1 aligns across 7 bases. This CDR3 has 15 amino acids. CDR1 is KGHSH, CDR2 LQKENI, per germline. V gave up 2 bases and J gave up 3 bases; unmatched junction bases: 6. The DNA of the CDR3 is TGTGCCAGCTCACCAACAGGGGTTCGGGACTATGGCTACACCTTC. It specifies CASSPTGVRDYGYTF. The entire variable domain, with the rest obtained from reference TRBV18 and TRBJ1-2, is as follows: NAGVMQNPRHLVRRRGQEARLRCSPMKGHSHVYWYRQLPEEGLKFMVYLQKENIIDESGMPKERFSAEFPKEGPSILRIQQVVRGDSAAYFCASSPTGVRDYGYTFGSGTRLTVV.

The chain employs TRBV3-1 (or the pseudogene TRBV3-2) and TRBJ2-7; 7 bases are a match to TRBD1. Germline V gives CDR1 LGHDT, CDR2 YNNKEL (reference sequence). This CDR3 region has 14 residues. V lost 5 bases to trimming and J lost 9 bases; unmatched junction nucleotides: 13. The chain's CDR3 is CASSTGTALVWQYF. CDR3 in DNA: TGTGCCAGCAGCACCGGGACAGCCCTTGTGTGGCAGTACTTC.

The chain uses TRBV4-1 and TRBJ1-5, with 8 bases aligning to TRBD1. Germline CDR1 MGHRA, CDR2 YSYEKL. The CDR3 runs 15 residues. The junction had 5 bases not matched to a gene; V was cut back by 0 bases and J by 7 bases. CDR3 in amino acids: CASSQEDRAGQPQHF. In nucleotides, the CDR3 is TGCGCCAGCAGCCAAGAGGACAGGGCAGGACAGCCCCAGCATTTT.

The rearrangement links TRBV5-1 to TRBJ2-3; TRBD1 matches 7 bases. From germline, CDR1 is SGHRS and CDR2 YFSETQ. Trimming took 0 bases from V and 0 from J; bases not matched to a gene: 4. The length of the CDR3 is 16 residues. This CDR3 is CASSLAPGQSTDTQYF. The CDR3 nucleotides are TGCGCCAGCAGCTTGGCGCCGGGACAGAGCACAGATACGCAGTATTTT.

This rearrangement joins TRBV25-1 to TRBJ1-5, with 9 bases matching TRBD1. Germline V gene data show CDR1 as MGHDK and CDR2 as SYGVNS. V was pared by 3 bases and J by 4 bases, with 10 bases of the junction left unmatched. The CDR3 is 17 residues long. CDR3 in DNA: TGTGCCAGCAGTGACTCCTTAGACAGGGGGTTTAATCAGCCCCAGCATTTT. Amino acids: CASSDSLDRGFNQPQHF. Full variable domain (rest looked up from reference TRBV25-1 and TRBJ1-5): EADIYQTPRYLVIGTGKKITLECSQTMGHDKMYWYQQDPGMELHLIHYSYGVNSTEKGDLSSESTVSRIRTEHFPLTLESARPSHTSQYLCASSDSLDRGFNQPQHFGDGTRLSIL.

Only one count was recorded for this clone. The chain is built from TRBV7-9 and TRBJ2-5; a weak D match, TRBD2 (6 bases). Germline V CDR1 and CDR2: SEHNR, FQNEAQ (reference sequence). This CDR3 contains 13 residues. V lost 7 bases and J 1 base, leaving 10 bases between the germline ends. The CDR3 region has the DNA TGTGCCAGCACTCCGACTAGCCAAGAGACCCAGTACTTC. Protein product: CASTPTSQETQYF.

The V and J genes are TRBV5-1 and TRBJ1-4; 9 nucleotides agree with TRBD1. The germline V gene has CDR1 SGHRS and CDR2 YFSETQ. The J segment lost 7 bases and the V segment lost 3 bases, leaving 4 bases of the junction unmatched. The CDR3 runs 14 residues. Written as DNA, the CDR3 is TGCGCCAGCAGCTGGGGACAGGGTGGTGAAAAACTGTTTTTT. Translation: CASSWGQGGEKLFF.

The genes are TRBV11-2 and TRBJ2-5, with 8 bases fitting TRBD1. V dropped 5 bases and J dropped 4; count of bases not matched to a gene: 9. The CDR3 has 15 residues. Germline V gene data show CDR1 as SGHAT and CDR2 as FQNNGV. The CDR3 DNA reads as TGTGCCAGCAGCGTCGGCGGCAGGGGGCGAGAGACCCAGTACTTC. It specifies CASSVGGRGRETQYF.